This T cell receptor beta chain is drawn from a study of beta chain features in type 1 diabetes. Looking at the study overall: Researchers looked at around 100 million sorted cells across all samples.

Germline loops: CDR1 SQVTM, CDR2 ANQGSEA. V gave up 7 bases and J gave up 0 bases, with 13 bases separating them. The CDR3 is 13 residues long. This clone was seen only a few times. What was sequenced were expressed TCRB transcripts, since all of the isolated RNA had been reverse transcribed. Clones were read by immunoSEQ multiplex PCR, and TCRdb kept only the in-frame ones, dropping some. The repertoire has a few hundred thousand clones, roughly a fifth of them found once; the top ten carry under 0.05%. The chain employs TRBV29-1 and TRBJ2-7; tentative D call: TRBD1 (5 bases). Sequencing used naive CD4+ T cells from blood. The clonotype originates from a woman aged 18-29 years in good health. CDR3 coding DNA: TGCAGCGCCCTCCCGGACAACTCCTACGAGCAGTACTTC. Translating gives CSALPDNSYEQYF.